This T cell receptor beta chain stems from a study of identical twins. Study-wide results and caveats: Alpha sequences that were out-of-frame and twin-shared showed an excess of low generation probability. Model-predicted out-of-frame TCR alpha sharing fell below observed values in monozygotic twins. Out-of-frame beta sequences exhibited a weaker degree of excess twin sharing.

The CDR3 has 13 residues. This clonotype was seen ten or more times. Its antigen is still unknown. TCRdb reanalysed the 5' RACE reads using MiXCR and keeps one entry per CDR3 protein. The repertoire holds fewer than 900,000 distinct CDR3 sequences, with 15% to 20% as singletons. A further study also used this sample, focusing on T cells expressing NK-cell markers. From that paper: Sequencing of TCR beta repertoires drew on sorted CD3+CD56+NKG2C+, CD3+CD56+NKG2C- and CD3+CD56-NKG2C+ T cells.

The J gene is TRBJ1-5, the V gene TRBV21-1. TRBV21-1 is shown as a pseudogene. The sequence derives from a woman aged 18-30 years in good health. The sequencing input was PBMCs. In DNA, the CDR3 is TGTGCCAGCAGCAACACAGAGAATCAGCCCCAGCATTTT. Protein product: CASSNTENQPQHF.